This T cell receptor (beta chain) emerged from a study of response to subunit inactivated influenza vaccine. General study results and limits: With each seasonal influenza vaccination, the authors suggested, few new T cells are recruited.

This clonotype was counted only a few times. Antigen: not known. TCRdb itself ran the RT-PCR reads through MiXCR, one entry per CDR3 protein. This table has about 180,000 distinct CDR3 sequences, about 9% appearing once. The sequence came from a man aged 50 to 59 who received an inactivated influenza vaccine. The starting material was non-naive T cells sorted from PBMCs, obtained on the day of vaccination.

The CDR3 region is CASSPTGTRGETQYF. The CDR3 coding sequence is TGTGCCAGCAGTCCTACCGGGACGCGTGGGGAGACCCAGTACTTC. The chain couples TRBV28 to TRBJ2-5, with D possibly called TRBD1 or TRBD2 (5 bases each). V lost 5 bases, J lost 5 bases, and 18 bases lay in between. Germline V gene lookup returns CDR1 MDHEN and CDR2 SYDVKM. The CDR3 sequence is 15 residues long.